This TCR beta chain was captured in a study of blood T cell repertoires in COVID-19. Study details: Acute and convalescent COVID-19 samples came from the United States, Italy and Spain. PBMCs, B-cell-depleted T cells, or T cells were the source of the cDNA or gDNA that made up the material.

This clone is a singleton in its sample. In the study's own analysis: Scientists estimated how many nucleated cells there were by amplifying reference gene primers. Method: immunoSEQ multiplex PCR; TCRdb's copy keeps in-frame clones and lacks some. V, J and clone size were drawn from that table, and D and trimming were deduced from the DNA. Of about 370,000 clones in the sample, more than 80% were seen once. Seattle researchers signed up patients amid active infection and tracked them longitudinally. CDR1 and CDR2 from the germline V gene are KGHDR and SFDVKD. The V end was cut by 4 bases, the J end by 5 bases, with 10 bases between. The CDR3 length is 13 residues.

The J gene is TRBJ2-5, the V gene TRBV24-1, with D perhaps matching TRBD2 (6 bases). The clonotype originates from a woman between 25 and 40 years old with COVID-19, enrolled during active disease. The sequencing sample was made of peripheral blood. Written as DNA, the CDR3 is TGTGCCACCAGTGACCCCGGGAGCGAGACCCAGTACTTC. Translating it yields CATSDPGSETQYF.